This entry is about one T cell receptor (beta chain). This sample was taken from a study of T cell responses to AZD1222 COVID-19 vaccine. The repertoire was sequenced with immunoSEQ multiplex PCR; TCRdb's copy has only in-frame clones and lacks some. The table includes roughly 120,000 clones, about 91% detected once. The sequenced sample was peripheral blood, obtained on day 0 of AZD1222 vaccination. The clonotype was recovered from an adult in good health.

As DNA, the CDR3 is TGTGCCAGCAGCCTACAGGGGGGCACTGAAGCTTTCTTT. It specifies CASSLQGGTEAFF. The chain employs TRBV7-3 and TRBJ1-1, with 8 bases fitting TRBD1. Germline loops: CDR1 SGHTA, CDR2 FQGTGA. V was clipped by 5 bases and J by 4 bases; unmatched bases: 3. The CDR3 sequence is 13 residues long.